One sample yielded the 9 T cell receptor beta chains listed below, sequenced in a study of T cell responses to AZD1222 COVID-19 vaccine. Using immunoSEQ multiplex PCR, the repertoire was profiled, and TCRdb retains in-frame clones only, with some absent. The table lists about 82,000 clones, more than 80% of them singletons. The sample consisted of peripheral blood, taken on day 0 of AZD1222 vaccination. The receptors derive from an adult in good health.

The gene calls are TRBV5-1 and TRBJ2-1, with 9 bases matching TRBD2. The CDR3 is 15 residues long. Looked up from germline, CDR1 is SGHRS and CDR2 is YFSETQ. The junction had 8 bases not matched to a gene; V was cut back by 3 bases and J by 7 bases. This CDR3 is CASSWGLALINEQFF. The CDR3 bases are TGCGCCAGCAGCTGGGGACTAGCCCTGATAAATGAGCAGTTCTTC. The entire variable domain, with the rest obtained from reference TRBV5-1 and TRBJ2-1, is as follows: KAGVTQTPRYLIKTRGQQVTLSCSPISGHRSVSWYQQTPGQGLQFLFEYFSETQRNKGNFPGRFSGRQFSNSRSEMNVSTLELGDSALYLCASSWGLALINEQFFGPGTRLTVL.

The chain employs TRBV24-1 and TRBJ1-5; D gene unclear. Germline V CDR1 and CDR2: KGHDR, SFDVKD. This CDR3 is 10 amino acids long. V lost 4 bases and J lost 14, with 8 bases in between. The CDR3 here is CATSESLEHF. CDR3 nucleotide sequence: TGTGCCACCAGTGAAAGTTTGGAGCATTTT.

This sequence joins TRBV9 and TRBJ1-2; no clear D. Trimming left V 0 bases short and J 5 bases short, with 11 bases between. The CDR3 has 14 residues. The germline CDR1 and CDR2 sequences are SGDLS and YYNGEE. The CDR3 DNA follows: TGTGCCAGCAGCGTAGGGAACATCTGGTATGGCTACACCTTC. This codes for CASSVGNIWYGYTF.

The chain employs TRBV3-1 (or the pseudogene TRBV3-2) and TRBJ2-2; TRBD1 might be the D (6 bases). CDR1 is LGHDT and CDR2 is YNNKEL in the germline V gene (reference sequence). This CDR3 is built from 18 residues. Trimming cost V 4 bases and J 4 bases, with 22 bases left between them. The CDR3 reads CASSRERRGNRSTGELFF. In DNA, the CDR3 is TGTGCCAGCAGCCGAGAACGAAGGGGGAATAGGTCCACCGGGGAGCTGTTTTTT.

The gene calls are TRBV7-8 and TRBJ1-1; maybe TRBD1 (5 bases). This CDR3 has 15 amino acids. Germline values: CDR1 SGHVS, CDR2 FQNEAQ. V was clipped by 1 base and J by 4 bases, with 13 bases between them. CDR3 sequence reads: CASSLGPNGGTEAFF. CDR3 sequence (DNA): TGTGCCAGCAGCTTAGGACCCAATGGGGGCACTGAAGCTTTCTTT.

The J gene is TRBJ1-2, the V gene TRBV3-1 (or the pseudogene TRBV3-2); 7 nucleotides align to TRBD1. Per the germline V gene, CDR1 is LGHDT and CDR2 is YNNKEL (reference sequence). V dropped 1 base and J dropped 1; count of bases not matched to a gene: 3. The CDR3 extends over 15 amino acids. The chain's CDR3 is CASSQAGGFNYGYTF. CDR3 DNA: TGTGCCAGCAGCCAAGCAGGGGGATTTAACTATGGCTACACCTTC.

This chain connects TRBV6-5 to TRBJ1-2; 7 bases line up with TRBD1. Germline V gives CDR1 MNHEY, CDR2 SVGAGI. After removal of 7 bases from V and 4 bases from J, the junction contained 6 bases not matched to a gene. The CDR3 has 13 residues. In DNA, the CDR3 is TGTGCCAGCACTAAGACAGGGCTCTATGGCTACACCTTC. This encodes CASTKTGLYGYTF.

The rearrangement links TRBV3-1 (or the pseudogene TRBV3-2) to TRBJ2-7; D call uncertain. Germline CDR1 LGHDT, CDR2 YNNKEL (reference sequence). This CDR3 contains 15 residues. Between the trimmed V and J ends, which lost 2 bases and 2 bases, there was a span of 13 bases. Here the CDR3 reads CASSQTLRIPYEQYF. The CDR3 DNA reads TGTGCCAGCAGCCAAACTCTCAGAATTCCCTACGAGCAGTACTTC.

The sample holds one count of this clone. The gene calls are TRBV19 and TRBJ2-3; D not resolved. This CDR3 comprises 11 residues. The V end was cut by 3 bases, the J end by 4 bases, with 2 bases between. CDR1 is LNHDA and CDR2 is SQIVND in the germline V gene (reference sequence). The CDR3 loop is CASSIPDTQYF. In DNA, the CDR3 is TGTGCCAGTAGTATTCCAGATACGCAGTATTTT.